The next 15 T cell receptor beta chains were all read from a single sample in a study of cytomegalovirus exposure and HLA in healthy donors. 60 Vbeta and 13 Jbeta primers were used in PCR. The protocol was immunoSEQ multiplex PCR, while the TCRdb copy is restricted to in-frame clones and leaves out a portion. The data show approximately 160,000 clones, 80% to 90% seen once. The material sequenced was PBMCs. Receptor source: a woman aged 18-29 years in good health and CMV-seronegative.

This clone appeared once. In DNA form, the CDR3 reads TGTGCCAGAAGCCCTCAGTATGGCTACACCTTC. This codes for CARSPQYGYTF. J is TRBJ1-2 and V is TRBV5-3; D is unclear. TRBV5-3 is designated an ORF whose function remains uncertain. Trimming pared 4 bases from V and 5 bases from J, leaving 6 bases between. The CDR3 runs to 11 residues.

The CDR3 nucleotides are TGTGCCAGCATCTTGGGGGGGGGCGGAGGCTACGAGCAGTACTTC. This sequence encodes CASILGGGGGYEQYF. The rearrangement uses TRBV6-6 and TRBJ2-7, with D possibly TRBD2 on 7 matching bases. V was clipped by 7 bases and J by 3 bases, with 19 bases between them. The CDR3 runs to 15 residues. CDR1 is MNHNY, CDR2 SVGAGI, per germline (reference sequence).

The CDR3 here is CASRDRAIRGSQETQYF. As DNA, the CDR3 is TGTGCCAGCAGGGACAGAGCCATTCGCGGGAGCCAAGAGACCCAGTACTTC. This chain joins TRBV28 and TRBJ2-5, with D perhaps matching TRBD2 (7 bases). The germline V gene encodes CDR1 MDHEN and CDR2 SYDVKM. The ends were cut back, 6 bases at V and 1 base at J, with 21 bases in the middle. There are 17 residues in the CDR3.

The chain employs TRBV29-1 and TRBJ1-2; D ambiguous. Trimming stripped 7 bases from V and 10 bases from J, with 22 bases between. Germline loops: CDR1 SQVTM, CDR2 ANQGSEA. CDR3 size: 13 residues. CDR3 in amino acids: CSASYNVGGAYTF. The CDR3 coding sequence is TGCAGCGCCAGTTATAACGTAGGAGGCGCCTACACCTTC.

This chain uses TRBV30 with TRBJ2-2; 10 bases line up with TRBD2. Germline V lookup: CDR1 GTSNPN, CDR2 SVGIG (reference sequence). J was trimmed by 2 bases and V by 3 bases; bases with no gene match: 9. The CDR3 is 17 residues long. The CDR3 loop is CAWRRTSGASNTGELFF. CDR3 nucleotide sequence: TGTGCCTGGAGGCGGACTAGCGGAGCCTCCAACACCGGGGAGCTGTTTTTT.

CDR3 sequence: CASSEFGSNYGYTF. The CDR3 nucleotides read TGTGCCAGCAGTGAATTTGGCTCGAACTATGGCTACACCTTC. This chain links TRBV25-1 with TRBJ1-2; D not resolved. This CDR3 comprises 14 residues. The germline CDR1 and CDR2 sequences are MGHDK and SYGVNS. Trimming removed 1 base at V and 2 bases at J, with 8 bases between.

This chain uses TRBV4-1 with TRBJ2-5; 9 bases fit TRBD2. Germline-derived CDR1 and CDR2 are MGHRA and YSYEKL. The CDR3 is 17 amino acids. Trimming cost V 4 bases and J 3 bases; bases outside gene matches: 12. This chain's CDR3 is CASSPIGASGEKETQYF. In nucleotides, the CDR3 is TGCGCCAGCAGCCCCATAGGCGCTAGCGGGGAGAAAGAGACCCAGTACTTC.

The rearrangement uses TRBV7-8 and TRBJ2-3; TRBD2 aligns across 11 bases. The germline CDR1 and CDR2 sequences are SGHVS and FQNEAQ. V trimming: 5 bases; J trimming: 4 bases; junction bases outside the gene matches: 5. The CDR3 contains 15 residues. The CDR3 region is CASSGSGRVADTQYF. CDR3 coding DNA: TGTGCCAGCAGCGGTAGCGGGAGGGTCGCAGATACGCAGTATTTT.

This clone appeared once. This sequence joins TRBV5-1 and TRBJ2-3; D remains unclear. CDR1 is SGHRS, CDR2 YFSETQ, per germline. V lost 4 bases to trimming and J lost 2 bases, with 5 bases between them. The CDR3 loop spans 12 amino acids. The CDR3 loop reads CASSANTDTQYF. In DNA form, the CDR3 reads TGCGCCAGCAGCGCTAACACAGATACGCAGTATTTT.

V is TRBV7-9 and J is TRBJ2-7, with 10 bases that match TRBD1. V gave up 3 bases and J gave up 5 bases; unmatched junction bases: 4. Germline assignment: CDR1 SEHNR and CDR2 FQNEAQ (reference sequence). The CDR3 has 14 residues. As DNA, the CDR3 is TGTGCCAGCAGCTTTTTAGGACAGGGGGACGAGCAGTACTTC. Protein: CASSFLGQGDEQYF.

This clone was counted a few times. The chain's CDR3 is CASSLGSTVEQYF. As DNA, the CDR3 is TGTGCCAGCAGCTTAGGATCTACGGTAGAGCAGTACTTC. The chain couples TRBV7-6 to TRBJ2-7; D ambiguous. The length of the CDR3 is 13 residues. V was clipped by 1 base and J by 7 bases, with 11 bases between them. CDR1 and CDR2 (germline): SGHVS, FNYEAQ.

The chain has TRBV6-6 and TRBJ2-1; maybe TRBD2 (6 bases). The germline V gene encodes CDR1 MNHNY and CDR2 SVGAGI (reference sequence). This CDR3 has 16 amino acids. The V end lost 6 bases, the J end lost 2 bases, and 17 bases lay between the germline ends. The CDR3 bases are TGTGCCAGCAGGGCCGAGGCGGGACGGACCTACAATGAGCAGTTCTTC. Translating gives CASRAEAGRTYNEQFF.

The chain links TRBV5-6 to TRBJ1-5; 8 nucleotides line up with TRBD1. The germline CDR1 and CDR2 sequences are SGHDT and YYEEEE. CDR3 length equals 13 residues. The trim removed 4 bases at V and 5 bases at J, leaving 2 bases unmatched. DNA for the CDR3: TGTGCCAGCAGCGGGACAGGACATCAGCCCCAGCATTTT. Translating gives CASSGTGHQPQHF.

The rearrangement joins TRBV5-6 to TRBJ2-3, with 8 bases lining up with TRBD2. Trimming at V came to 4 bases and at J to 0 bases, leaving 16 bases not matched to a gene. The germline V gene has CDR1 SGHDT and CDR2 YYEEEE. This CDR3 comprises 19 residues. CDR3 protein: CASSTLGDSSSGSTDTQYF. The CDR3 nucleotides read TGTGCCAGCAGCACCCTGGGTGACAGCTCTAGCGGGAGCACAGATACGCAGTATTTT.

The chain carries TRBV18 and TRBJ2-1; no clear D. Germline CDR1 and CDR2: KGHSH and LQKENI. Trimming removed 3 bases at V and 2 bases at J, with 11 bases between. CDR3 length: 15 amino acids. The CDR3 DNA reads TGTGCCAGCTCACCCCCCGGTTCCCCCTACAATGAGCAGTTCTTC. Encoded protein: CASSPPGSPYNEQFF.